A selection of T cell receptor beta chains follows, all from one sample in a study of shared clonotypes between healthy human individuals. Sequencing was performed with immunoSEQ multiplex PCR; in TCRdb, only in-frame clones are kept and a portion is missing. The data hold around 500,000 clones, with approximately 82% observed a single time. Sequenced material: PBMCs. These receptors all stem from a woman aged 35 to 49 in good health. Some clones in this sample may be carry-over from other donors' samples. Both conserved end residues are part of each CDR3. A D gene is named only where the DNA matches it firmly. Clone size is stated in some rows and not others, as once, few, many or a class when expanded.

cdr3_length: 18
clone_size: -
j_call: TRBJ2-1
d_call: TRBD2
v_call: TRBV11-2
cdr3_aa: CASSPISRGRSSYNEQFF
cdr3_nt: TGTGCCAGCAGTCCGATCTCCCGCGGGAGGAGCTCCTACAATGAGCAGTTCTTC

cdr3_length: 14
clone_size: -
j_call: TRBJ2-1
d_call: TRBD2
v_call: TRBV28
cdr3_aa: CASSWERESNEQFF
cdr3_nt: TGTGCCAGCAGTTGGGAGCGGGAGAGCAATGAGCAGTTCTTC

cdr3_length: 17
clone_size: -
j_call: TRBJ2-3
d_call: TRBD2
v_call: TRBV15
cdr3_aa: CATSRDRGSGSTDTQYF
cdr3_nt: TGTGCCACCAGCAGAGATCGTGGTAGCGGGAGCACAGATACGCAGTATTTT

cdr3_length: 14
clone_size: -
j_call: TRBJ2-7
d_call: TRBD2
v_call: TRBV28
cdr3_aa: CASSFLAGPYEQYF
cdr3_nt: TGTGCCAGCAGTTTTCTAGCGGGGCCCTACGAGCAGTACTTC

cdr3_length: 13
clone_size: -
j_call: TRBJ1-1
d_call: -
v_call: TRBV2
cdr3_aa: CASQTRVDTEAFF
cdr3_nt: TGTGCCAGCCAAACTAGGGTAGACACTGAAGCTTTCTTT

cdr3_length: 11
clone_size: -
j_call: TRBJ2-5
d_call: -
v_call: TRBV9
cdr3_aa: CASSPRETQYF
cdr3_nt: TGTGCCAGCAGCCCCCGGGAGACCCAGTACTTC

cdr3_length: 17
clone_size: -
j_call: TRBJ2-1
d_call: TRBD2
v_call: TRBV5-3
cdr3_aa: CARSTATSPSSYNEQFF
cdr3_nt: TGTGCCAGAAGCACCGCGACTAGCCCAAGCTCCTACAATGAGCAGTTCTTC

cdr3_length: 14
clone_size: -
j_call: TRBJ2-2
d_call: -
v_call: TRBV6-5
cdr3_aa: CASVGPGGTGELFF
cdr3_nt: TGTGCCAGCGTGGGTCCCGGGGGCACCGGGGAGCTGTTTTTT

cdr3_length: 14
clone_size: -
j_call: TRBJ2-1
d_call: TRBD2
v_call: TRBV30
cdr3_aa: CAWSVGAGEDEQFF
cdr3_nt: TGTGCCTGGAGTGTTGGAGCGGGAGAGGATGAGCAGTTCTTC

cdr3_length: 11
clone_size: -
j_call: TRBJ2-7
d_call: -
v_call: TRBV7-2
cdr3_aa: CASSLYSEQYF
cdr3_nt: TGTGCCAGCAGCTTATATTCCGAGCAGTACTTC

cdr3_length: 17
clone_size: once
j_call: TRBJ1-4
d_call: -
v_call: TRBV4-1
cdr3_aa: CASSPEAGFVTSEKLFF
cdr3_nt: TGCGCCAGCAGCCCGGAAGCGGGTTTCGTAACTAGTGAAAAACTGTTTTTT

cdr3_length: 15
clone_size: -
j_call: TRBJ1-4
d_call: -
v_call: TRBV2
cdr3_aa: CASSVWTDVNEKLFF
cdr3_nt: TGTGCCAGCAGTGTCTGGACAGACGTGAATGAAAAACTGTTTTTT

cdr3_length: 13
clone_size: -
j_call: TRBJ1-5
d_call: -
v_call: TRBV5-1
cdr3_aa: CASRLNSNQPQHF
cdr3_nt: TGCGCCAGCAGGCTCAATAGCAATCAGCCCCAGCATTTT

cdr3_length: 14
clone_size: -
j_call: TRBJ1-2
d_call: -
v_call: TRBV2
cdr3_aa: CASRGGGPLYGYTF
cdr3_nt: TGTGCCAGCAGGGGGGGAGGGCCTCTCTATGGCTACACCTTC

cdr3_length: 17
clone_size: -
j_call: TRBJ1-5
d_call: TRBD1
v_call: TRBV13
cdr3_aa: CASSSTRDRGPDQPQHF
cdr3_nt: TGTGCCAGCAGCTCAACCCGGGACAGGGGCCCCGATCAGCCCCAGCATTTT

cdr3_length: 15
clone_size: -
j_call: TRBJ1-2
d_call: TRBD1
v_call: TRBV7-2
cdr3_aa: CASSSLDGTGYGYTF
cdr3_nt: TGTGCCAGCAGCTCACTTGATGGGACAGGGTATGGCTACACCTTC

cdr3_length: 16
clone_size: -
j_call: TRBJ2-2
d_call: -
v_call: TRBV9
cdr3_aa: CASSVAGVPSTGELFF
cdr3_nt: TGTGCCAGCAGCGTAGCAGGGGTTCCCAGCACCGGGGAGCTGTTTTTT

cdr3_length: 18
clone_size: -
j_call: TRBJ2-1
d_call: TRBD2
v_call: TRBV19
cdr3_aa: CASTTVGLAGVRDNEQFF
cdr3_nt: TGTGCCAGTACCACGGTAGGACTAGCGGGAGTTAGGGACAATGAGCAGTTCTTC

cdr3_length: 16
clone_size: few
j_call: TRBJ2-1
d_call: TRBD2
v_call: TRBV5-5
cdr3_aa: CASSPNWGSGRNEQFF
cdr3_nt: TGTGCCAGCAGCCCCAATTGGGGTAGCGGGCGCAATGAGCAGTTCTTC

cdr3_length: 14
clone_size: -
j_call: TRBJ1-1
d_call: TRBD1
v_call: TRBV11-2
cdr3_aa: CASSWGQGMGEAFF
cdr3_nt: TGTGCCAGCAGCTGGGGACAGGGGATGGGTGAAGCTTTCTTT

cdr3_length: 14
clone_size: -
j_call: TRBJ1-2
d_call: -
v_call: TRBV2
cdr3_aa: CASRGGSSIYGYTF
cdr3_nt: TGTGCCAGCAGGGGGGGCAGTTCTATCTATGGCTACACCTTC

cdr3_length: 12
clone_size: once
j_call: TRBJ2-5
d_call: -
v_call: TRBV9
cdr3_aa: CANTKGRETQYF
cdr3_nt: TGTGCCAACACGAAGGGGCGCGAGACCCAGTACTTC

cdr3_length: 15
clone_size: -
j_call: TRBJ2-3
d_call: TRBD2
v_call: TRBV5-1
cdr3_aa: CASSLSASGPSTQYF
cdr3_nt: TGCGCCAGCAGCTTGAGTGCTAGCGGGCCGTCCACGCAGTATTTT

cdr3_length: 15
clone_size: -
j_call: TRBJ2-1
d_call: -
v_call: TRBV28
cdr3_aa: CASSYRDSLYNEQFF
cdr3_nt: TGTGCCAGCAGTTACCGGGACTCATTGTACAATGAGCAGTTCTTC

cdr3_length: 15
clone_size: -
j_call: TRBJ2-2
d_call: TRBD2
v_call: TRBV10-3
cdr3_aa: CAIKAGGLNTGELFF
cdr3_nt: TGTGCCATCAAAGCGGGAGGACTGAACACCGGGGAGCTGTTTTTT

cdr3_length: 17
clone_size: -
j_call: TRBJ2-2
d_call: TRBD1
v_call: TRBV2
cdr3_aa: CASTGDRGSIMAGELFF
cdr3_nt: TGTGCCAGCACCGGGGACAGGGGATCGATAATGGCCGGGGAGCTGTTTTTT

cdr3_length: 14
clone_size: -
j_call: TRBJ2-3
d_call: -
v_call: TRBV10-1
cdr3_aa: CASSALTGTDTQYF
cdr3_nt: TGCGCCAGCAGTGCCCTAACAGGGACAGATACGCAGTATTTT

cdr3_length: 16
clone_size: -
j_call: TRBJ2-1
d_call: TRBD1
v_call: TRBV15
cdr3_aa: CATSRPGTGTTREQFF
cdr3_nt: TGTGCCACCAGCAGACCCGGGACAGGGACAACAAGGGAGCAGTTCTTC

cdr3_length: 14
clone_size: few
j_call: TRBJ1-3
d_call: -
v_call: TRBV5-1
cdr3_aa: CASSYGGSGNTIYF
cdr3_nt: TGCGCCAGCAGCTACGGGGGTTCTGGAAACACCATATATTTT

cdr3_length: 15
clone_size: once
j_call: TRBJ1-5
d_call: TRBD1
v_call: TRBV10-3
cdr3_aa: CAIRQGEGGNQPQHF
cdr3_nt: TGTGCCATCCGACAGGGGGAGGGGGGCAATCAGCCCCAGCATTTT

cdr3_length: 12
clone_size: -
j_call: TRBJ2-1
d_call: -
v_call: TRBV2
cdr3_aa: CASRGVGNEQFF
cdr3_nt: TGTGCCAGCAGGGGGGTTGGGAATGAGCAGTTCTTC

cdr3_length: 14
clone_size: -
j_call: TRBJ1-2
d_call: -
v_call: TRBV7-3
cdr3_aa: CASSLGTDLYGYTF
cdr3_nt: TGTGCCAGCAGCTTAGGAACAGACCTCTATGGCTACACCTTC

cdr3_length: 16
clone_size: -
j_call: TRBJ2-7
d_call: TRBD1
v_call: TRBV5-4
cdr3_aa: CASSRHRDRGFYEQYF
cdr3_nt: TGTGCCAGCAGCCGGCACCGGGACAGGGGGTTCTACGAGCAGTACTTC

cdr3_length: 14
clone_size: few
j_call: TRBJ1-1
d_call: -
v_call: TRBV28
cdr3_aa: CASSLPNMNTEAFF
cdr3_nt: TGTGCCAGCAGTTTGCCTAACATGAACACTGAAGCTTTCTTT

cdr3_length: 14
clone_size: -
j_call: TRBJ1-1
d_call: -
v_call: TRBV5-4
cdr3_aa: CASGGSALNTEAFF
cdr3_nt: TGTGCCAGCGGAGGATCCGCTCTGAACACTGAAGCTTTCTTT

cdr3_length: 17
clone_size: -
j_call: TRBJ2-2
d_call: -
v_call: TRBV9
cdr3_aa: CASSPRLFSENTGELFF
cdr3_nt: TGTGCCAGCAGCCCCCGACTCTTTAGCGAAAACACCGGGGAGCTGTTTTTT

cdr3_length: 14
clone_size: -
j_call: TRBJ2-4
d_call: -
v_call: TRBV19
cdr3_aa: CASSLTGAKNIQYF
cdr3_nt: TGTGCCAGTAGTTTAACAGGGGCCAAAAACATTCAGTACTTC

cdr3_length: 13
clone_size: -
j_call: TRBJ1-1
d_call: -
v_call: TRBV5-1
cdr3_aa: CASSKVGATEAFF
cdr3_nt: TGCGCCAGCAGTAAAGTGGGGGCCACTGAAGCTTTCTTT

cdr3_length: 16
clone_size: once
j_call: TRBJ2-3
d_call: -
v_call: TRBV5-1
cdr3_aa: CASSYQTSAQEDTQYF
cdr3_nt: TGCGCCAGCAGCTACCAGACCTCGGCGCAGGAGGATACGCAGTATTTT

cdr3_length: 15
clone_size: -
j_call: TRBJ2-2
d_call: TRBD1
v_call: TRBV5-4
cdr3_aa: CASSLGGGNTGELFF
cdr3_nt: TGTGCCAGCAGCTTGGGAGGGGGCAACACCGGGGAGCTGTTTTTT

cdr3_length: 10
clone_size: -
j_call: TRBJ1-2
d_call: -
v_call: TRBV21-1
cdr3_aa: CASPKEGYTF
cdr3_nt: TGTGCCAGCCCTAAGGAGGGCTACACCTTC

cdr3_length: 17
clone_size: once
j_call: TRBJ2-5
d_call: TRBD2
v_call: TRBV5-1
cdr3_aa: CASSNSGTSGSGETQYF
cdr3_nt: TGCGCCAGCAGCAACTCCGGGACTAGCGGCTCCGGGGAGACCCAGTACTTC

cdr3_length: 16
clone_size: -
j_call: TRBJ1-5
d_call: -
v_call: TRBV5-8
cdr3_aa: CASSFMSIVGNQPQHF
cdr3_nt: TGTGCCAGCAGCTTCATGTCTATAGTAGGCAATCAGCCCCAGCATTTT

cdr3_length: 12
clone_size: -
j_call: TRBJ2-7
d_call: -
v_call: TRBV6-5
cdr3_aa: CASSYPGDEQYF
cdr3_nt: TGTGCCAGCAGTTACCCCGGGGACGAGCAGTACTTC

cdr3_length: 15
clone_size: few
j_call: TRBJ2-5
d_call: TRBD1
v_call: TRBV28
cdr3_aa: CASSLPRQGRETQYF
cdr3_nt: TGTGCCAGCAGTCTCCCCCGACAGGGGAGAGAGACCCAGTACTTC

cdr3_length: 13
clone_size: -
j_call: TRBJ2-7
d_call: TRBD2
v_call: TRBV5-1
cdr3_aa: CASSLGTSREQYF
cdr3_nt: TGCGCCAGCAGCTTGGGGACTAGCCGCGAGCAGTACTTC

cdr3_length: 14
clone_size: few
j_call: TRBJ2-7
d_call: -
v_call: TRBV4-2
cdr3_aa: CASSHLGPGYEQYF
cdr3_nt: TGTGCCAGCAGCCACCTTGGACCCGGCTACGAGCAGTACTTC